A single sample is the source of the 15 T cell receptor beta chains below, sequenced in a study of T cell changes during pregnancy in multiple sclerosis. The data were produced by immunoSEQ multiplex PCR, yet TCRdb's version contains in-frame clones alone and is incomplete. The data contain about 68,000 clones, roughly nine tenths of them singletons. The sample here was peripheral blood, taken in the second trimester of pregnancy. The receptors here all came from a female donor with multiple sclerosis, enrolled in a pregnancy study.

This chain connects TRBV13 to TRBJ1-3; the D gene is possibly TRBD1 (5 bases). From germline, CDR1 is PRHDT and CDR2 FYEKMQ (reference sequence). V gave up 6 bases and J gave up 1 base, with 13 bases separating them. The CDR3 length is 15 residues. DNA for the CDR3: TGTGCCAGCAGTCTCGACAGCTCGTCTGGAAACACCATATATTTT. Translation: CASSLDSSSGNTIYF.

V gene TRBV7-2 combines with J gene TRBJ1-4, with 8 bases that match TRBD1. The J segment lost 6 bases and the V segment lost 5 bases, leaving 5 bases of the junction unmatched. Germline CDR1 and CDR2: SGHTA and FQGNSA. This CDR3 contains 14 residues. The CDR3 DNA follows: TGTGCCAGCAGCCCAGACAGGGGAGATGAAAAACTGTTTTTT. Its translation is CASSPDRGDEKLFF.

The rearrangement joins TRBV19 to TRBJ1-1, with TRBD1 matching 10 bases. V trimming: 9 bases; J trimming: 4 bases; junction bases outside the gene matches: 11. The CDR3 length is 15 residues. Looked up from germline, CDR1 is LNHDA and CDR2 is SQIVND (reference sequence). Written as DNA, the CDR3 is TGTGCCAGCCCCCCGCGACAGGGGGCGAGCACTGAAGCTTTCTTT. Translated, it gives CASPPRQGASTEAFF.

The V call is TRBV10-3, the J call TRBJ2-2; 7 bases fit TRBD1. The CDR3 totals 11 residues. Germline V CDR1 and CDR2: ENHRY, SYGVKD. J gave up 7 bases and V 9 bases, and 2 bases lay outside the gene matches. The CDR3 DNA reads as TGTGCCATTAGGGACAGCGGGGAGCTGTTTTTT. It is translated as CAIRDSGELFF.

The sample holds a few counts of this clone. The CDR3 reads CASSRGTGLSPLHF. CDR3 in DNA: TGTGCCAGCAGCCGAGGGACAGGGCTCTCACCCCTCCACTTT. This chain joins TRBV6-6 and TRBJ1-6, with 9 bases identical to TRBD1. The V and J ends lost 6 bases and 10 bases, in that order; junction bases with no gene match: 7. Germline-derived CDR1 and CDR2 are MNHNY and SVGAGI (reference sequence). CDR3 length equals 14 residues.

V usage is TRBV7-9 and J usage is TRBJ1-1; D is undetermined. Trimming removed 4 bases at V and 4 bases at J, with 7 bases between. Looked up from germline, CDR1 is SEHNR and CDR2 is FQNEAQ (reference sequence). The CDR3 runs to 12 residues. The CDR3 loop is CASSWYSTEAFF. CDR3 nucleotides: TGTGCCAGCAGCTGGTACTCCACTGAAGCTTTCTTT.

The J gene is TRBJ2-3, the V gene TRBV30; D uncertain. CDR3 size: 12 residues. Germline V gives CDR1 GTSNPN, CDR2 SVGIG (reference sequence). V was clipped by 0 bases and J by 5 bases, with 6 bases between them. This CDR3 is CAWSVRGDTQYF. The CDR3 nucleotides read TGTGCCTGGAGTGTACGAGGAGATACGCAGTATTTT.

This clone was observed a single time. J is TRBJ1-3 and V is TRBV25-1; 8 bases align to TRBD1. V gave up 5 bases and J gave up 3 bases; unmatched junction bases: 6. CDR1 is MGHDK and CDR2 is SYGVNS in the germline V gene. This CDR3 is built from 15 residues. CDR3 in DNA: TGTGCCAGCAGTCAGGACAGGGTCGGTGGAAACACCATATATTTT. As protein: CASSQDRVGGNTIYF.

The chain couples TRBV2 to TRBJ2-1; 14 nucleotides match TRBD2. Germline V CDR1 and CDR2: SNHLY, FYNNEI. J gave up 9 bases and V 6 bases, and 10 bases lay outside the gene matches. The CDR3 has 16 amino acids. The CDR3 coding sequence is TGTGCCAGCAGCCCAGAGACTAGCGGGGGGGCCCTTGAGCAGTTCTTC. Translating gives CASSPETSGGALEQFF.

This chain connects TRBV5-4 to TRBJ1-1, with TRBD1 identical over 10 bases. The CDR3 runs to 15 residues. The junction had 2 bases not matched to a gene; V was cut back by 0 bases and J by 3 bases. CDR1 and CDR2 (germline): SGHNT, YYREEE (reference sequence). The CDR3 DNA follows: TGTGCCAGCAGCTTGGCAGGGACAGGGGACACTGAAGCTTTCTTT. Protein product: CASSLAGTGDTEAFF.

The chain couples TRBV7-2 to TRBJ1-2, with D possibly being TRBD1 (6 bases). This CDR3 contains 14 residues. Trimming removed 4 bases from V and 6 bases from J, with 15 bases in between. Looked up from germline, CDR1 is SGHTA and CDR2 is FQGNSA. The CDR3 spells CASSSAPQGDGYTF. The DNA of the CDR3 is TGTGCCAGCAGCTCCGCCCCACAGGGTGATGGCTACACCTTC.

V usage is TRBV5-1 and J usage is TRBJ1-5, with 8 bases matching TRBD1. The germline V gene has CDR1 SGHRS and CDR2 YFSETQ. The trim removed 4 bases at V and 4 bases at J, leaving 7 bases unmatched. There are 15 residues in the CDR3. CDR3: CASSQGTGSNQPQHF. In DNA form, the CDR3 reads TGCGCCAGCAGCCAGGGGACAGGTAGTAATCAGCCCCAGCATTTT.

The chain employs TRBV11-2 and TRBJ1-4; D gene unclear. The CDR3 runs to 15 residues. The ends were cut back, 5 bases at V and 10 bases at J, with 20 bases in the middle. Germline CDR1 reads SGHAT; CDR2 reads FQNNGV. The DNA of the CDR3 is TGTGCCAGCAGCCCCCTTAGGAGCTTCAGCGGAAAACTGTTTTTT. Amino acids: CASSPLRSFSGKLFF.

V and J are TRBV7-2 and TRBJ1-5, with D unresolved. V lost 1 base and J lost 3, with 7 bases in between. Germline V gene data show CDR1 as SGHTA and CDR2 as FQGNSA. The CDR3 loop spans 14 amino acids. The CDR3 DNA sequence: TGTGCCAGCAGCTTAGGCCAGTTCAATCAGCCCCAGCATTTT. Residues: CASSLGQFNQPQHF.

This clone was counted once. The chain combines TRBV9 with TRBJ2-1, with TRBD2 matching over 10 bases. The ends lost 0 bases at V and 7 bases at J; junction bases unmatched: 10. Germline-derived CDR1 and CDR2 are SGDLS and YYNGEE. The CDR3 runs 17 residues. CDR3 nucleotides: TGTGCCAGCAGCGTAGGACCGTATAGCGGGGGGAGGAATGAGCAGTTCTTC. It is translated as CASSVGPYSGGRNEQFF.